This T cell receptor beta chain was identified during a study of cytotoxic CD8 clonotypes in ibrutinib-treated CLL. The data were produced by immunoSEQ multiplex PCR, yet TCRdb's version contains in-frame clones alone and is incomplete. The sample comprises over 45,000 clones, about 54% of which are singletons, and under 30% rests with the top ten. Roughly 2 micrograms of genomic DNA came from cryopreserved PBMCs for TCR beta libraries. The CDR3 is 17 amino acids. Looked up from germline, CDR1 is MDHEN and CDR2 is SYDVKM. The V gene end was trimmed by 7 bases and the J gene end by 3 bases; junction bases not matched to a gene: 14.

The sequence was obtained from a human donor with chronic lymphocytic leukemia. The sample in question was PBMCs, obtained at disease progression, from a patient treated with ibrutinib. The chain employs TRBV28 and TRBJ2-7; 11 nucleotides align to TRBD2. The CDR3 here is CASTLPQLAGDFYEQYF. The CDR3 DNA follows: TGTGCCAGCACCCTACCTCAACTAGCGGGAGACTTCTACGAGCAGTACTTC.